The clone carrying this T cell receptor (beta chain) was counted many times. The target antigen is unknown. V was pared by 0 bases and J by 5 bases, with 8 bases between. CDR1 MNHEY and CDR2 SVGEGT come from the germline V gene. This CDR3 is 15 amino acids long. The record originates from a study of regulatory T cells in long-lasting Graves disease. Whole-study context: Antithyroid drugs had been given to newly diagnosed Graves' patients for under 3 months.

Whole-study findings and limits: It is possible that accuracy was reduced by the small size of the sample. Persistent disease was characterized by preferential usage of TRBV28, TRBJ1-2 and TRBJ2-5.

Construction of TCR beta libraries relied on iRepertoire HTBI primers and on Arm-PCR targeting CDR3 regions. TCRdb re-called the multiplex PCR reads with MiXCR, one entry per CDR3 protein. The sample records hundreds of thousands of distinct CDR3 sequences, approximately 13% being singletons. Specified time point: newly diagnosed GD, antithyroid drugs for less than 3 months. The authors made the TCR library using RNA they extracted from PBMCs. The sample also formed part of further work on T cells in Graves' hyperthyroidism and ophthalmopathy. As that study records: Those with hyperthyroidism were 18 to 65 years old, newly diagnosed, and ill for under 2 months.

The V and J genes are TRBV6-2 or TRBV6-3 and TRBJ1-6; D gene uncertain. The starting material was peripheral blood mononuclear cells (PBMCs), obtained at new diagnosis, from a patient treated with antithyroid drugs. This TCR was sampled from a man aged 25 to 45 with Graves disease. CDR3 in amino acids: CASSYSGGHNSPLHF. In DNA form, the CDR3 reads TGTGCCAGCAGTTACTCCGGTGGACATAATTCACCCCTCCACTTT.